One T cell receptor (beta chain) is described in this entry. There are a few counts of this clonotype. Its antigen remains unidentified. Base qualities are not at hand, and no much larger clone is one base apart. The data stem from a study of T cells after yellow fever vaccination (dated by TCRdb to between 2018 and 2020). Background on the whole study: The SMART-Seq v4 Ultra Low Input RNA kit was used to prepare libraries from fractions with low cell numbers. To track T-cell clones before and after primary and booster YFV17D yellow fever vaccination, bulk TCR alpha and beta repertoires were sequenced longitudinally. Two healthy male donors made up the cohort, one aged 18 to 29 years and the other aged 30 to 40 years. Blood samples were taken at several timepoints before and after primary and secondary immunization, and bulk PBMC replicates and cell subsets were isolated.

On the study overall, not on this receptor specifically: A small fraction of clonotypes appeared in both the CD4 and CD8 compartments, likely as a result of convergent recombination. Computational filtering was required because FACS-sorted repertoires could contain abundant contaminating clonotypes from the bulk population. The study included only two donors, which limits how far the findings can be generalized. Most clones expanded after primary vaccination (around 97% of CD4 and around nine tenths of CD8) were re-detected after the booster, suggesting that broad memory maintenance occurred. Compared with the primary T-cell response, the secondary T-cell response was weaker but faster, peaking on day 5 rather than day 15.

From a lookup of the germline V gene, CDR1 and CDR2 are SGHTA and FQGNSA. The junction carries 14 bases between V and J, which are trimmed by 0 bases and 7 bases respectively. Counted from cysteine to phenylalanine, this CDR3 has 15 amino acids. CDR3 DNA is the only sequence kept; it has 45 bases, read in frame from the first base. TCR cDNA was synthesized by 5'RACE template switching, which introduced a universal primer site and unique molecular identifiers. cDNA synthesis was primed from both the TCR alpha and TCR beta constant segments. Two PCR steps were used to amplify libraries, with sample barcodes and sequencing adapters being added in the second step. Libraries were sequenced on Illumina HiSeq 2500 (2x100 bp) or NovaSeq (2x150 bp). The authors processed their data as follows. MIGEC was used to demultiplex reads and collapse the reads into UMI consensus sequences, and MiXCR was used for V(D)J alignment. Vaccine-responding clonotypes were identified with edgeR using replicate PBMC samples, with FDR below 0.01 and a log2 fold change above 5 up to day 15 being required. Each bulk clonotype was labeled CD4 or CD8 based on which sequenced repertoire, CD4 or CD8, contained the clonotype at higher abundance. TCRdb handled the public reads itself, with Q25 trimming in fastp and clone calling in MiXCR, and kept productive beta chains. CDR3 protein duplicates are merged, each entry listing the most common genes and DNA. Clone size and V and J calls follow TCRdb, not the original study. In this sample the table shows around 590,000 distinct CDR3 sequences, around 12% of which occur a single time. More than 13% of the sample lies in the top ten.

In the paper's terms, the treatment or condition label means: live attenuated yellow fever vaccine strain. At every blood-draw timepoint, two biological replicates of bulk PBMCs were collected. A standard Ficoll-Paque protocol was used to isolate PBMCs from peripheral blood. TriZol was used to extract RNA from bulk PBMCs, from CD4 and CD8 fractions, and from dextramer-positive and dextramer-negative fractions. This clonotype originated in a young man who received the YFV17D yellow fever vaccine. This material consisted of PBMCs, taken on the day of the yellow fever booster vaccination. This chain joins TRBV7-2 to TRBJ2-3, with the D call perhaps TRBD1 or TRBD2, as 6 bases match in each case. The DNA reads TGTGCCAGCAGCTTAGCGAGTGGGGGGACAAATACGCAGTATTTT. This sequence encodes CASSLASGGTNTQYF.